Listed below are T cell receptor beta chains from one sample, sequenced in a study of OX40 agonist ivuxolimab in advanced cancers. TCRdb's table, derived via immunoSEQ multiplex PCR, lists solely in-frame clones and lacks some. The sample contains tens of thousands of clones, about 81% of which appear only once. The sequences come from CD4+ or CD8+ T cells sorted from blood, collected in a trial of the OX40 agonist ivuxolimab. These receptors were obtained from an adult with an advanced solid tumor such as melanoma, head and neck, liver or kidney cancer. Each CDR3 is given with its conserved first and last residue. The D gene is left open where the match is weak. Expanded clones are given a class, and other clones once, few, many or no size at all.

size | length | J | D | V | CDR3 | DNA
- | 16 | TRBJ2-3 | TRBD2 | TRBV30 | CAWSVGLAGYTDTQYF | TGTGCCTGGAGTGTAGGGCTAGCGGGTTACACAGATACGCAGTATTTT
- | 14 | TRBJ2-3 | - | TRBV19 | CASTEGISTDTQYF | TGTGCCAGTACCGAGGGGATTAGCACAGATACGCAGTATTTT
- | 15 | TRBJ2-5 | TRBD2 | TRBV5-4 | CASSSRLAGIETQYF | TGTGCCAGCAGCTCCAGACTAGCGGGGATTGAGACCCAGTACTTC
- | 15 | TRBJ2-1 | - | TRBV5-6 | CASSLGGLQGNEQFF | TGTGCCAGCAGCTTAGGAGGATTACAAGGTAATGAGCAGTTCTTC
once | 17 | TRBJ1-4 | TRBD1 | TRBV5-1 | CASSLDGTDQTNEKLFF | TGCGCCAGCAGCTTGGACGGGACAGACCAAACTAATGAAAAACTGTTTTTT
- | 13 | TRBJ2-6 | - | TRBV27 | CATRGTGANVLTF | TGTGCCACCCGAGGGACTGGGGCCAACGTCCTGACTTTC
- | 16 | TRBJ2-3 | TRBD2 | TRBV4-2 | CASSQVVGGGTDTQYF | TGTGCCAGCAGCCAAGTAGTCGGGGGGGGGACAGATACGCAGTATTTT
- | 11 | TRBJ1-1 | - | TRBV20-1 | CSARVARGAFF | TGCAGTGCTAGAGTGGCGCGGGGAGCTTTCTTT
once | 11 | TRBJ2-7 | - | TRBV13 | CASRLYYEQYF | TGTGCCAGCAGACTATACTACGAGCAGTACTTC
- | 15 | TRBJ1-4 | - | TRBV11-2 | CASSLGGATNEKLFF | TGTGCCAGCAGCTTAGGTGGCGCAACTAATGAAAAACTGTTTTTT
few | 13 | TRBJ2-3 | - | TRBV19 | CASSSFSTDTQYF | TGTGCCAGTAGTTCTTTTAGCACAGATACGCAGTATTTT
- | 14 | TRBJ2-5 | - | TRBV7-2 | CASSPRGPQETQYF | TGTGCCAGCAGCCCACGGGGGCCCCAAGAGACCCAGTACTTC
- | 12 | TRBJ1-1 | - | TRBV30 | CAVRGPSTEAFF | TGTGCCGTAAGGGGCCCGAGCACTGAAGCTTTCTTT
- | 17 | TRBJ2-6 | TRBD1 | TRBV27 | CASSFAGGRSGANVLTF | TGTGCCAGCAGTTTCGCAGGGGGCAGGTCTGGGGCCAACGTCCTGACTTTC
- | 14 | TRBJ2-7 | - | TRBV18 | CATRPRDASYEQYF | TGTGCCACCCGCCCTCGGGACGCATCCTACGAGCAGTACTTC
- | 13 | TRBJ2-5 | - | TRBV25-1 | CASSESWAETQYF | TGTGCCAGCAGTGAAAGTTGGGCGGAGACCCAGTACTTC
- | 14 | TRBJ2-1 | - | TRBV5-4 | CASAGGRNYNEQFF | TGTGCCAGCGCAGGAGGCAGGAACTACAATGAGCAGTTCTTC